This TCR beta chain appears in the sequencing data of a study of blood T cell repertoires in COVID-19. Study background: Whether acute or convalescent, the COVID-19 samples came from the United States, Italy and Spain. Sources were T cells, B-cell-depleted T cells, or PBMCs; the material itself was cDNA or gDNA.

Assay: immunoSEQ multiplex PCR; the TCRdb copy retains only in-frame clones and omits some. The sample comprises under 250,000 clones, about 78% of which are singletons, and roughly 7% rests with the top ten. Germline CDR1 is MDHEN and CDR2 is SYDVKM. There are 14 residues in the CDR3. This clone was counted only a few times. Specimen: peripheral blood. The chain combines TRBV28 with TRBJ2-7, with TRBD1 matching over 9 bases. The source is a woman in her sixties or seventies with acute or convalescent COVID-19. The CDR3 bases are TGTGCCAGCAGTTTGCACGGGACAGGGTTAATAGAGGACGTC. Its protein is CASSLHGTGLIEDV.